Below are 18 T cell receptor beta chains sequenced from a single sample in a study of siplizumab effects on memory and regulatory T cells (dated by TCRdb to the late 2010s). Library method: the immunoSEQ multiplex PCR assay. TCRdb took over this immuneACCESS table, retaining in-frame rearrangements with V and J assigned. Such tables are incomplete; in checked studies, under half of the missing clones stem from an unresolved V gene, and the remainder is unexplained. This sample is represented by roughly 100,000 clones; about 92% of them were singletons. The ten biggest clones cover about 0.34% of the sample. The source material was CD4+ T cells sorted from blood. Receptor source: a human donor in good health.

The chain recombines TRBV30 with TRBJ2-5; D not resolved. Between the trimmed V and J ends, which lost 1 base and 3 bases, there was a span of 0 bases. Germline V gene data show CDR1 as GTSNPN and CDR2 as SVGIG (reference sequence). The CDR3 extends over 10 amino acids. CDR3 sequence: CAWSEETQYF. The CDR3 DNA reads TGTGCCTGGAGTGAAGAGACCCAGTACTTC.

This clone has only one observation. The chain uses TRBV7-2 and TRBJ2-7, with D possibly matching TRBD2 (5 bases). Trimming left V 1 base short and J 6 bases short, with 16 bases between. Germline V lookup: CDR1 SGHTA, CDR2 FQGNSA. The CDR3 sequence is 15 residues long. CDR3 nucleotides: TGTGCCAGCAGCTTAGTAAGGACGGGGAAGGCCGAGCAGTACTTC. Translated: CASSLVRTGKAEQYF.

This chain's CDR3 is CASSEEGGHLSPLHF. DNA of the CDR3: TGTGCCAGCAGTGAAGAGGGAGGCCATCTGTCACCCCTCCACTTT. The chain employs TRBV6-1 and TRBJ1-6; D is undetermined. The germline gives CDR1 MNHNS, CDR2 SASEGT. The CDR3 length is 15 residues. The V end lost 1 base, the J end lost 10 bases, and 14 bases lay between the germline ends.

The J gene is TRBJ1-2, the V gene TRBV27; 8 nucleotides align to TRBD1. CDR1 and CDR2 from the germline V gene are MNHEY and SMNVEV (reference sequence). The trim removed 8 bases at V and 2 bases at J, leaving 10 bases unmatched. CDR3 length equals 15 residues. CDR3 sequence reads: CASRLTGDANYGYTF. The DNA of the CDR3 is TGTGCCAGCCGCCTGACAGGGGACGCAAACTATGGCTACACCTTC.

The chain recombines TRBV18 with TRBJ2-3; possible D gene TRBD2, 6 bases. The CDR3 extends over 14 amino acids. The V end was cut by 1 base, the J end by 5 bases, with 10 bases between. Germline-derived CDR1 and CDR2 are KGHSH and LQKENI. CDR3 nucleotide sequence: TGTGCCAGCTCACCACGGCGGGACGAAGATACGCAGTATTTT. Protein sequence: CASSPRRDEDTQYF.

The rearrangement links TRBV6-6 to TRBJ2-4, with D perhaps matching TRBD1 or TRBD2 (6 bases each). With 1 base removed from V and 5 bases from J, the gap between germline ends came to 9 bases. The CDR3 covers 14 residues. Germline-derived CDR1 and CDR2 are MNHNY and SVGAGI (reference sequence). CDR3 bases: TGTGCCAGCAGTTACTACCGGGGGCAAAACATTCAGTACTTC. It is translated as CASSYYRGQNIQYF.

J is TRBJ1-1 and V is TRBV30; D remains ambiguous. CDR1 GTSNPN and CDR2 SVGIG come from the germline V gene (reference sequence). V dropped 6 bases and J dropped 4 bases, with 15 bases sitting between them. The length of the CDR3 is 13 residues. CDR3 region: CACSGVRATEAFF. The CDR3 nucleotides are TGTGCCTGTTCGGGAGTCAGAGCCACTGAAGCTTTCTTT.

Comment on this clone: The CDR3 ends on some other residue instead of the conserved phenylalanine or tryptophan, so this is likely a read error. The J gene is TRBJ1-1, the V gene TRBV6-6; the match to TRBD1 covers 7 bases. Unmatched junction bases numbered 4, after V lost 4 bases and J lost 5 bases. The CDR3 has 13 residues. Germline V gene data show CDR1 as MNHNY and CDR2 as SVGAGI (reference sequence). The CDR3 sequence: CASSSQGRTEAFL. DNA of the CDR3: TGTGCCAGCAGTTCACAGGGGAGGACTGAAGCTTTCCTT.

This chain uses TRBV7-9 with TRBJ1-2; TRBD1 might be the D (5 bases). CDR1 and CDR2 (germline): SEHNR, FQNEAQ (reference sequence). Deletions cut 5 bases from V and 4 bases from J, with 17 bases between. The CDR3 extends over 15 amino acids. The CDR3 protein is CASSPDSGFSYGYTF. CDR3 nucleotides: TGTGCCAGCAGCCCCGACAGCGGGTTTAGCTATGGCTACACCTTC.

This chain links TRBV27 with TRBJ2-2, with 12 bases that match TRBD2. Germline CDR1 and CDR2: MNHEY and SMNVEV (reference sequence). CDR3 length equals 16 residues. With V trimmed by 0 bases and J by 7 bases, 3 bases remained unmatched. CDR3 sequence (DNA): TGTGCCAGCAGTTTATCGACTAGCGGGAGTAGCGGGGAGCTGTTTTTT. Amino acids: CASSLSTSGSSGELFF.

This chain joins TRBV5-1 and TRBJ2-7; the D call may be TRBD1 or TRBD2 (5 bases each). CDR1 is SGHRS, CDR2 YFSETQ, per germline. The CDR3 length is 15 residues. V lost 0 bases and J 3 bases, leaving 13 bases between the germline ends. CDR3 in DNA: TGCGCCAGCAGCTTGGGGGGGACCGATAACTACGAGCAGTACTTC. This sequence encodes CASSLGGTDNYEQYF.

The rearrangement joins TRBV27 to TRBJ1-5; D is unclear. Germline V CDR1 and CDR2: MNHEY, SMNVEV (reference sequence). V shed 3 bases and J shed 6 bases, with 15 bases lying between them. The CDR3 has 15 amino acids. DNA of the CDR3: TGTGCCAGCAGTTTCGATCGGGCAGTGGGTCAGCCCCAGCATTTT. Its translation is CASSFDRAVGQPQHF.

This clone was counted a few times. The rearrangement joins TRBV30 to TRBJ1-2, with no clear D. The CDR3 totals 11 residues. V lost 3 bases and J lost 5, with 7 bases in between. CDR1 is GTSNPN and CDR2 is SVGIG in the germline V gene (reference sequence). CDR3 DNA sequence: TGTGCCTGGAGCCGTGGATATGGCTACACCTTC. It translates to CAWSRGYGYTF.

In this sample, this clone turned up once. CDR3 loop: CASSWGRGFTYEQYF. CDR3 nucleotides: TGTGCCAGCAGTTGGGGGAGGGGTTTTACCTACGAGCAGTACTTC. The genes are TRBV6-5 and TRBJ2-7, with 7 bases lining up with TRBD2. The junction had 8 bases not matched to a gene; V was cut back by 4 bases and J by 2 bases. Germline CDR1 is MNHEY and CDR2 is SVGAGI. The CDR3 extends over 15 amino acids.

This chain links TRBV5-6 with TRBJ1-6; the D is unclear. Germline V lookup: CDR1 SGHDT, CDR2 YYEEEE. Trimming removed 4 bases from V and 3 bases from J, with 8 bases in between. This CDR3 spans 14 amino acids. CDR3 coding DNA: TGTGCCAGCAGCCGGGAGAGCTATAATTCACCCCTCCACTTT. Protein: CASSRESYNSPLHF. Looking up the rest from reference TRBV5-6 and TRBJ1-6 gives the full variable domain: DAGVTQSPTHLIKTRGQQVTLRCSPKSGHDTVSWYQQALGQGPQFIFQYYEEEERQRGNFPDRFSGHQFPNYSSELNVNALLLGDSALYLCASSRESYNSPLHFGNGTRLTVT.

V and J are TRBV14 and TRBJ1-2, with TRBD1 as a possible D gene (6 bases). The CDR3 sequence is 13 residues long. V lost 7 bases, J lost 5 bases, and 14 bases lay in between. CDR1 is SGHDN and CDR2 is FVKESK in the germline V gene. The CDR3 DNA reads as TGTGCCAGCAATTACAGGGCCTTGTATGGCTACACCTTC. Translated: CASNYRALYGYTF. The complete variable domain, with remaining parts taken from reference TRBV14 and TRBJ1-2, reads EAGVTQFPSHSVIEKGQTVTLRCDPISGHDNLYWYRRVMGKEIKFLLHFVKESKQDESGMPNNRFLAERTGGTYSTLKVQPAELEDSGVYFCASNYRALYGYTFGSGTRLTVV.

The chain joins TRBV7-2 to TRBJ2-5; D is perhaps TRBD2 (5 bases). The CDR3 has 14 amino acids. Trimming cost V 5 bases and J 3 bases, with 13 bases left between them. The germline V gene encodes CDR1 SGHTA and CDR2 FQGNSA. CDR3 in DNA: TGTGCCAGCAGCCACCCAACTAGGGAAGAGACCCAGTACTTC. Translated, it gives CASSHPTREETQYF.

The rearrangement joins TRBV10-3 to TRBJ2-7, with D tentatively TRBD2 (6 bases). Trimming took 10 bases from V and 2 from J, leaving 12 bases between them. The germline gives CDR1 ENHRY, CDR2 SYGVKD. The length of the CDR3 is 12 residues. The CDR3 nucleotides are TGTGCCACTGGGGGGAGTACCTACGAGCAGTACTTC. Amino acid sequence: CATGGSTYEQYF.